The 2 T cell receptor beta chains reported below all come from one sample, sequenced in a study of T cells after yellow fever vaccination. Using its own MiXCR run on the 5' RACE reads, TCRdb lists one record per CDR3 protein. The data contain 500,000 to 700,000 distinct CDR3 sequences, under 25% of them singletons. Sequenced here: PBMCs, sampled 15 days after the yellow fever booster vaccination. These receptors were collected from a man aged 25 to 45 who received the YFV17D yellow fever vaccine.

This clonotype was observed a handful of times. V and J are TRBV20-1 and TRBJ2-3; 13 nucleotides align to TRBD2. This CDR3 is 17 amino acids long. Trimming cost V 1 base and J 6 bases; bases outside gene matches: 10. Looked up from germline, CDR1 is DFQATT and CDR2 is SNEGSKA (reference sequence). Written as DNA, the CDR3 is TGCAGTGCTAGAGCCTTTTGGACTAGCGGGAGTCGTGATACGCAGTATTTT. This translates into CSARAFWTSGSRDTQYF.

V and J are TRBV12-3 or TRBV12-4 and TRBJ1-5, with D possibly TRBD1 on 6 matching bases. CDR3 size: 17 residues. Trimming stripped 5 bases from V and 1 base from J, with 18 bases between. CDR3 bases: TGTGCCAGCAGTCCAGGGGCAGTCGACACGAGCAATCAGCCCCAGCATTTT. As protein: CASSPGAVDTSNQPQHF.